Listed below are T cell receptor beta chains from one sample, sequenced in a study of neurological immune-mediated disorders. TCRdb independently ran MiXCR on the 5' RACE reads; one entry per CDR3 protein. This repertoire shows approximately 100,000 distinct CDR3 sequences, about a tenth found once; its top ten account for around 3.3%. The sample comprised PBMCs. These receptors originate from a female donor with HTLV-1-associated myelopathy (HAM/TSP). Both conserved end residues are part of each CDR3. The order of the fields is D gene, J gene, clone size, V gene, CDR3 length, CDR3 DNA, CDR3 protein. A D gene is named only where the DNA matches it firmly. Only some rows state a clone size, as once, few, many or a class for expanded clones.

d_call: NA
j_call: TRBJ2-1
clone_size: few
v_call: TRBV5-1
cdr3_length: 13
cdr3_nt: TGCGCCAGCAGCCGAGCGGATGACAATGAGCAGTTCTTC
cdr3_aa: CASSRADDNEQFF

d_call: NA
j_call: TRBJ2-3
clone_size: few
v_call: TRBV6-1
cdr3_length: 14
cdr3_nt: TGTGCCAGCAGTGAAAGGCTTAGCACAGATACGCAGTATTTT
cdr3_aa: CASSERLSTDTQYF

d_call: NA
j_call: TRBJ1-1
clone_size: many
v_call: TRBV5-1
cdr3_length: 12
cdr3_nt: TGCGCCAGCAGGGGGACTAAGACTGAAGCTTTCTTT
cdr3_aa: CASRGTKTEAFF

d_call: NA
j_call: TRBJ2-3
clone_size: many
v_call: TRBV7-2
cdr3_length: 18
cdr3_nt: TGTGCCAGCAGCGCAGATGCGGGGACGGGAAGAAGCACAGATACGCAGTATTTT
cdr3_aa: CASSADAGTGRSTDTQYF

d_call: TRBD1
j_call: TRBJ2-7
clone_size: many
v_call: TRBV3-1
cdr3_length: 16
cdr3_nt: TGTGCCAGCAGCCGGGACGCACCGGGACAGGGACCGGGGCAGTACTTC
cdr3_aa: CASSRDAPGQGPGQYF

d_call: NA
j_call: TRBJ2-1
clone_size: many
v_call: TRBV20-1
cdr3_length: 14
cdr3_nt: TGCAGTGTTCTGAGGGCAGTATCCTACAATGAGCAGTTCTTC
cdr3_aa: CSVLRAVSYNEQFF

d_call: TRBD1
j_call: TRBJ1-2
clone_size: many
v_call: TRBV6-1
cdr3_length: 15
cdr3_nt: TGTGCCAGCAGTGAACCGGGACAGGCAAACTATGGCTACACCTTC
cdr3_aa: CASSEPGQANYGYTF

d_call: TRBD2
j_call: TRBJ2-3
clone_size: NA
v_call: TRBV2
cdr3_length: 15
cdr3_nt: TGTGCCAGCAGAGAGCGGGGGGAACCCACAGATACGCAGTATTTT
cdr3_aa: CASRERGEPTDTQYF

d_call: NA
j_call: TRBJ1-2
clone_size: many
v_call: TRBV10-3
cdr3_length: 14
cdr3_nt: TGTGCCATCAGTGAGTCGCCGGGGGGCTTTGGCTACACCTTC
cdr3_aa: CAISESPGGFGYTF

d_call: NA
j_call: TRBJ1-6
clone_size: many
v_call: TRBV5-6
cdr3_length: 15
cdr3_nt: TGTGCCAGCAGCCTCGTGGAGGTACCGACTTCACCCCTCCACTTT
cdr3_aa: CASSLVEVPTSPLHF

d_call: NA
j_call: TRBJ2-5
clone_size: many
v_call: TRBV5-1
cdr3_length: 13
cdr3_nt: TGCGCCAGTTCCCGGGACAACCAAGAGACCCAGTACTTC
cdr3_aa: CASSRDNQETQYF

d_call: NA
j_call: TRBJ2-3
clone_size: many
v_call: TRBV9
cdr3_length: 14
cdr3_nt: TGTGCCAGCAGCAACAGGGATGCGACAGATACGCAGTATTTT
cdr3_aa: CASSNRDATDTQYF

d_call: TRBD2
j_call: TRBJ2-7
clone_size: NA
v_call: TRBV20-1
cdr3_length: 14
cdr3_nt: TGCAGTGCTACTTCCCCTAGCGGGGGATACGAGCAGTACTTC
cdr3_aa: CSATSPSGGYEQYF

d_call: NA
j_call: TRBJ2-7
clone_size: few
v_call: TRBV7-9
cdr3_length: 14
cdr3_nt: TGTGCCAGCAGCTTATACTCCGACTCCTACGAGCAGTACTTC
cdr3_aa: CASSLYSDSYEQYF

d_call: NA
j_call: TRBJ2-7
clone_size: many
v_call: TRBV29-1
cdr3_length: 14
cdr3_nt: TGCAGCGTTGAAGGGCCGGGGGCCTCCTACGAGCAGTACTTC
cdr3_aa: CSVEGPGASYEQYF

d_call: TRBD1
j_call: TRBJ2-3
clone_size: NA
v_call: TRBV18
cdr3_length: 15
cdr3_nt: TGTGCCAGCTCATGCTCCGGGACAGCGATAGATACGCAGTATTTT
cdr3_aa: CASSCSGTAIDTQYF

d_call: NA
j_call: TRBJ1-2
clone_size: many
v_call: TRBV20-1
cdr3_length: 10
cdr3_nt: TGCAGCGCCCTAGGACTGGGCTACACCTTC
cdr3_aa: CSALGLGYTF

d_call: NA
j_call: TRBJ2-7
clone_size: many
v_call: TRBV5-1
cdr3_length: 13
cdr3_nt: TGCGCCAGCAGTTACGGACAGATCTACGAGCAGTACTTC
cdr3_aa: CASSYGQIYEQYF

d_call: NA
j_call: TRBJ2-4
clone_size: many
v_call: TRBV4-1
cdr3_length: 14
cdr3_nt: TGCGCCAGCAGCCAAGAGGGGGACCAAAACATTCAGTACTTC
cdr3_aa: CASSQEGDQNIQYF

d_call: NA
j_call: TRBJ2-3
clone_size: many
v_call: TRBV6-6
cdr3_length: 12
cdr3_nt: TGTGCCAGCAGACAGAACACAGATACGCAGTATTTT
cdr3_aa: CASRQNTDTQYF

d_call: NA
j_call: TRBJ2-2
clone_size: many
v_call: TRBV5-1
cdr3_length: 15
cdr3_nt: TGCGCCAGCAGCTTGGGACACCAGAACACCGGGGAGCTGTTTTTT
cdr3_aa: CASSLGHQNTGELFF

d_call: TRBD2
j_call: TRBJ2-1
clone_size: many
v_call: TRBV15
cdr3_length: 16
cdr3_nt: TGTGCTACCAGCAGAGATGGACTAGTGGACTACAATGAGCAGTTCTTC
cdr3_aa: CATSRDGLVDYNEQFF

d_call: NA
j_call: TRBJ1-6
clone_size: many
v_call: TRBV28
cdr3_length: 14
cdr3_nt: TGTGCCAGCAAACTGAGAATTTATAATTCACCCCTCCACTTT
cdr3_aa: CASKLRIYNSPLHF